The 21 T cell receptor beta chains reported below all come from one sample, sequenced in a study of blood T cell repertoires in COVID-19. The data were produced by immunoSEQ multiplex PCR, yet TCRdb's version contains in-frame clones alone and is incomplete. The table has some 120,000 clones, roughly 90% seen once. The sample taken for sequencing was peripheral blood. The source of these receptors is a man aged 55 to 70 with COVID-19, enrolled during active disease.

J is TRBJ2-5 and V is TRBV6-5; TRBD2 matches 8 bases. Germline V lookup: CDR1 MNHEY, CDR2 SVGAGI. Unmatched junction bases numbered 9, after V lost 7 bases and J lost 5 bases. The CDR3 is made up of 14 amino acids. The CDR3 loop is CASTPGGGVETQYF. The CDR3 DNA sequence: TGTGCCAGCACCCCCGGGGGGGGAGTGGAGACCCAGTACTTC.

The rearrangement links TRBV4-3 to TRBJ2-5; D unclear. This CDR3 spans 15 amino acids. The V gene's germline CDR1 is LGHNA and CDR2 YSLEER. V gave up 1 base and J gave up 1 base, with 10 bases separating them. CDR3 region: CASSQGSGFQETQYF. In DNA form, the CDR3 reads TGCGCCAGCAGCCAAGGGTCCGGGTTCCAAGAGACCCAGTACTTC.

The genes are TRBV27 and TRBJ2-7; 9 nucleotides line up with TRBD1. This CDR3 comprises 13 residues. Per germline, CDR1 MNHEY and CDR2 SMNVEV (reference sequence). J gave up 3 bases and V 6 bases, and 3 bases lay outside the gene matches. The CDR3: CASSRDRDYEQYF. The CDR3 nucleotides are TGTGCCAGCAGCCGGGACAGGGACTACGAGCAGTACTTC.

The chain has TRBV5-1 and TRBJ2-7; TRBD2 agrees at 8 bases. Per the germline V gene, CDR1 is SGHRS and CDR2 is YFSETQ. The V and J ends lost 0 bases and 3 bases, in that order; junction bases with no gene match: 11. This CDR3 region has 17 residues. CDR3 in DNA: TGCGCCAGCAGCTTGGCCCTGGCTAGCGGGTTTTTCTACGAGCAGTACTTC. This codes for CASSLALASGFFYEQYF.

The chain has TRBV5-1 and TRBJ1-2; D possibly corresponds to TRBD1 (5 bases). The CDR3 contains 14 residues. Looked up from germline, CDR1 is SGHRS and CDR2 is YFSETQ. V was pared by 4 bases and J by 6 bases, with 16 bases between. The CDR3 DNA follows: TGCGCCAGCAGCCCTACGATGGGGGGGGATGGCTACACCTTC. This encodes CASSPTMGGDGYTF.

V gene TRBV2 combines with J gene TRBJ2-2; 8 positions agree with TRBD1. CDR1 SNHLY and CDR2 FYNNEI come from the germline V gene. The V and J ends lost 6 bases and 4 bases, in that order; junction bases with no gene match: 7. This CDR3 has 15 amino acids. The CDR3 DNA reads as TGTGCCAGCAGCCGGGACAGGACCGTCACCGGGGAGCTGTTTTTT. Protein sequence: CASSRDRTVTGELFF.

The chain combines TRBV5-1 with TRBJ1-2, with D perhaps matching TRBD1 (6 bases). Germline V lookup: CDR1 SGHRS, CDR2 YFSETQ. V shed 2 bases and J shed 8 bases, with 19 bases lying between them. The CDR3 loop spans 15 amino acids. The CDR3: CASSFRDTTTQGYTF. The CDR3 region has the DNA TGCGCCAGCAGCTTTCGGGACACCACAACCCAGGGCTACACCTTC. Based on the CDR3 plus reference TRBV5-1 and TRBJ1-2, the full variable domain is KAGVTQTPRYLIKTRGQQVTLSCSPISGHRSVSWYQQTPGQGLQFLFEYFSETQRNKGNFPGRFSGRQFSNSRSEMNVSTLELGDSALYLCASSFRDTTTQGYTFGSGTRLTVV.

The chain links TRBV18 to TRBJ1-5; no firm D call. The CDR3 sequence is 15 residues long. With 1 base removed from V and 2 bases from J, the gap between germline ends came to 9 bases. Germline V gene data show CDR1 as KGHSH and CDR2 as LQKENI. The CDR3 region has the DNA TGTGCCAGCTCACCACGCCAGGCAGGCAATCAGCCCCAGCATTTT. This translates into CASSPRQAGNQPQHF.

V gene TRBV5-1 combines with J gene TRBJ2-3; TRBD2 might be the D (6 bases). The CDR3 is made up of 14 amino acids. V was pared by 2 bases and J by 0 bases, with 7 bases between. Germline values: CDR1 SGHRS, CDR2 YFSETQ. CDR3 loop: CASSFGGSTDTQYF. The CDR3 DNA reads as TGCGCCAGCAGCTTCGGGGGTAGCACAGATACGCAGTATTTT.

Written as DNA, the CDR3 is TGTGCCAGCAGCGTAGCCGCGGGGGAGACCTACAATGAGCAGTTCTTC. Amino acids: CASSVAAGETYNEQFF. The chain uses TRBV9 and TRBJ2-1; 7 bases are a match to TRBD2. This CDR3 is 16 amino acids long. The germline gives CDR1 SGDLS, CDR2 YYNGEE. Trimming took 0 bases from V and 2 from J; bases not matched to a gene: 5.

V is TRBV6-5 and J is TRBJ2-7; 9 nucleotides align to TRBD1. CDR1 MNHEY and CDR2 SVGAGI come from the germline V gene. Trimming cost V 0 bases and J 0 bases; bases outside gene matches: 0. This CDR3 spans 15 amino acids. The DNA for the CDR3 is TGTGCCAGCAGTTACTCGGGACAGGGCTCCTACGAGCAGTACTTC. It specifies CASSYSGQGSYEQYF.

This clone was counted a single time. The rearrangement uses TRBV7-8 and TRBJ1-1; maybe TRBD1 (5 bases). The CDR3 contains 14 residues. Trimming took off 6 bases at V and 6 bases at J, with 17 bases between the two ends. Germline V gene sequence: CDR1 SGHVS, CDR2 FQNEAQ. The CDR3 sequence: CASSGAREPSEAFF. The CDR3 DNA sequence: TGTGCCAGCAGTGGGGCCAGGGAACCCTCTGAAGCTTTCTTT.

This chain links TRBV29-1 with TRBJ1-1; perhaps TRBD1 as D (5 bases). Germline V lookup: CDR1 SQVTM, CDR2 ANQGSEA. The CDR3 extends over 11 amino acids. V was clipped by 4 bases and J by 4 bases, with 7 bases between them. This CDR3 reads CSVVGATEAFF. The DNA of the CDR3 is TGCAGCGTTGTAGGGGCCACTGAAGCTTTCTTT.

This clone has a single count. The genes are TRBV20-1 and TRBJ1-1; 8 bases align to TRBD1. Germline V gives CDR1 DFQATT, CDR2 SNEGSKA (reference sequence). V gave up 7 bases and J gave up 3 bases; unmatched junction bases: 1. The length of the CDR3 is 11 residues. The chain's CDR3 is CSGRGHTEAFF. The CDR3 coding sequence is TGCAGTGGCAGGGGGCACACTGAAGCTTTCTTT.

The V gene is TRBV19, the J gene TRBJ2-7; no reliable D call. Trimming pared 8 bases from V and 0 bases from J, leaving 8 bases between. Germline assignment: CDR1 LNHDA and CDR2 SQIVND (reference sequence). The CDR3 has 12 residues. The CDR3 reads CASSFPSYEQYF. Written as DNA, the CDR3 is TGTGCCAGTTCCTTCCCCTCCTACGAGCAGTACTTC.

The CDR3 DNA follows: TGTGCCACCAGTGATTTTCGCGCTAGCGGGAGAACAGATACGCAGTATTTT. It translates to CATSDFRASGRTDTQYF. This chain joins TRBV24-1 and TRBJ2-3; the match to TRBD2 covers 10 bases. The CDR3 has 17 residues. With 1 base clipped from V and 3 bases from J, the junction kept 6 bases outside the gene matches. Germline V gene data show CDR1 as KGHDR and CDR2 as SFDVKD.

The chain couples TRBV18 to TRBJ2-7, with 7 bases that match TRBD2. Germline CDR1 KGHSH, CDR2 LQKENI. This CDR3 spans 13 amino acids. Trimming took 6 bases from V and 4 from J; bases not matched to a gene: 6. The CDR3 bases are TGTGCCAGCTCCGAGACTAGCTTATACGAGCAGTACTTC. It codes for CASSETSLYEQYF.

The rearrangement links TRBV27 to TRBJ2-1; TRBD2 matches 7 bases. The CDR3 length is 14 residues. V shed 1 base and J 8 bases; nucleotides not matched to a gene: 5. From germline, CDR1 is MNHEY and CDR2 SMNVEV (reference sequence). CDR3 loop: CASSLFGGGDEQFF. The DNA for the CDR3 is TGTGCCAGCAGTTTATTTGGGGGAGGGGATGAGCAGTTCTTC.

This sequence joins TRBV7-9 and TRBJ1-2, with a weak D call TRBD1 (5 bases). CDR1 and CDR2 from the germline V gene are SEHNR and FQNEAQ (reference sequence). V dropped 2 bases and J dropped 6 bases, with 13 bases sitting between them. This CDR3 has 14 amino acids. The CDR3 spells CASSLSAGIDGYTF. The CDR3 region has the DNA TGTGCCAGCAGCTTATCGGCAGGGATTGATGGCTACACCTTC.

This clone was counted a single time. This rearrangement joins TRBV6-6 to TRBJ2-7; the match to TRBD1 covers 8 bases. This CDR3 comprises 16 residues. Germline assignment: CDR1 MNHNY and CDR2 SVGAGI (reference sequence). V lost 0 bases and J lost 3; bases outside the gene matches: 7. The CDR3 sequence: CASSYSRTGIFYEQYF. DNA of the CDR3: TGTGCCAGCAGTTACTCCCGGACAGGGATTTTCTACGAGCAGTACTTC.

The J gene is TRBJ1-1, the V gene TRBV29-1; D might be TRBD1 (5 bases). The CDR3 runs to 11 residues. V was pared by 4 bases and J by 5 bases, with 8 bases between. Germline CDR1 SQVTM, CDR2 ANQGSEA. CDR3 loop: CSVVGGTEAFF. CDR3 DNA sequence: TGCAGCGTTGTGGGGGGGACTGAAGCTTTCTTT.